The source of this T cell receptor (beta chain) is a study of blood T cell repertoires in COVID-19. Across the whole study: T cells, B-cell-depleted T cells, or PBMCs provided the cDNA or gDNA that served as material.

The assay was immunoSEQ multiplex PCR, and TCRdb's table has in-frame clones only and misses some. The sample includes over 100,000 clones, more than 85% seen only once; the top ten take less than 5.5%. The germline V gene has CDR1 SGDLS and CDR2 YYNGEE. This CDR3 has 15 amino acids. V lost 4 bases, J lost 6 bases, and 8 bases stayed unmatched. What was sequenced was peripheral blood. The chain couples TRBV9 to TRBJ2-1; 9 nucleotides align to TRBD1. The sequence was collected from a man between 18 and 35 years old with acute or convalescent COVID-19. In DNA form, the CDR3 reads TGTGCCAGCAGCCCCGCCGGGACAGGGAGCAATGAGCAGTTCTTC. It specifies CASSPAGTGSNEQFF.